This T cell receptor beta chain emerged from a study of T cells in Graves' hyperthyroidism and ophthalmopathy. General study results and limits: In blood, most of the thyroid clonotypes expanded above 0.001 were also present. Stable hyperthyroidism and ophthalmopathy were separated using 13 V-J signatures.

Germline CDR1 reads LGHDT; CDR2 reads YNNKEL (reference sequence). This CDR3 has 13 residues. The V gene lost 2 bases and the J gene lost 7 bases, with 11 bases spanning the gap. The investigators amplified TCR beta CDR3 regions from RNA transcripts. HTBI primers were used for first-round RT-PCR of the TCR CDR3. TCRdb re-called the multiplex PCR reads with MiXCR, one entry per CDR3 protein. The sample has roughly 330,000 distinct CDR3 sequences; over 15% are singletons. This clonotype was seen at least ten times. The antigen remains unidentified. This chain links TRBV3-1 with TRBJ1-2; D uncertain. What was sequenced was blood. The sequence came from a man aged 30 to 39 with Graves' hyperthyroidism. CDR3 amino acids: CASSQSWNVGYTF. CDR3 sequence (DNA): TGTGCCAGCAGCCAATCCTGGAACGTTGGCTACACCTTC.